A single sample gave rise to the 20 T cell receptor beta chains below, sequenced in a study of CD8 T cell repertoires and HIV-1 epitope variants. Their target antigens are unknown. Sequencing used immunoSEQ multiplex PCR; TCRdb keeps in-frame clones, though not all of them. The sample has 3,500 or so clones; about two thirds are singletons. What was sequenced was cultured CD8+ T cells derived from PBMCs. Receptor source: a male donor with HIV.

The chain employs TRBV19 and TRBJ1-1, with a tentative D call TRBD1 (5 bases). CDR3 length: 18 amino acids. V was clipped by 5 bases and J by 0 bases, with 22 bases between them. CDR1 and CDR2 (germline): LNHDA, SQIVND (reference sequence). This chain's CDR3 is CASSQGYSRNGMNTEAFF. The CDR3 DNA follows: TGTGCCAGTAGTCAGGGATACAGTCGAAATGGCATGAACACTGAAGCTTTCTTT.

This clone is classed as large. This chain joins TRBV13 and TRBJ1-3; 7 nucleotides line up with TRBD1. This CDR3 has 15 residues. Germline lookup yields CDR1 PRHDT and CDR2 FYEKMQ (reference sequence). Trimming at V came to 5 bases and at J to 5 bases, leaving 9 bases not matched to a gene. The CDR3 DNA is TGTGCCAGCAGCCCTGACAGGGACGGGCGAAACACCATATATTTT. It translates to CASSPDRDGRNTIYF.

The CDR3 region has the DNA TGCGCCAGCAGCCAGCCCACTAGTGGGAGCTACGAGCAGTACTTC. It specifies CASSQPTSGSYEQYF. This chain links TRBV4-1 with TRBJ2-7; TRBD2 is a possible D gene (5 bases). V gave up 3 bases and J gave up 3 bases, with 15 bases separating them. This CDR3 is built from 15 residues. Germline V gene lookup returns CDR1 MGHRA and CDR2 YSYEKL.

This rearrangement joins TRBV7-9 to TRBJ1-6; no clear D gene. Looked up from germline, CDR1 is SEHNR and CDR2 is FQNEAQ (reference sequence). The length of the CDR3 is 14 residues. Trimming stripped 1 base from V and 7 bases from J, with 8 bases between. CDR3 nucleotides: TGTGCCAGCAGCTTAGTAGGCAAGAATTCACCCCTCCACTTT. It codes for CASSLVGKNSPLHF.

This CDR3 reads CASSWVTAGEQYF. The CDR3 bases are TGTGCCAGCAGCTGGGTAACCGCGGGGGAGCAGTACTTC. The V and J genes are TRBV5-6 and TRBJ2-7; D is possibly TRBD2 (6 bases). The CDR3 is 13 residues long. Germline CDR1 reads SGHDT; CDR2 reads YYEEEE. Trimming took off 3 bases at V and 7 bases at J, with 14 bases between the two ends.

The rearrangement joins TRBV28 to TRBJ2-7; the match to TRBD2 covers 12 bases. After removal of 5 bases from V and 3 bases from J, the junction contained 8 bases not matched to a gene. Per germline, CDR1 MDHEN and CDR2 SYDVKM. The CDR3 has 16 amino acids. CDR3 nucleotide sequence: TGTGCCAGCAGTCCCCTGGGACTAGCGGGTTTCTACGAGCAGTACTTC. Protein: CASSPLGLAGFYEQYF.

The chain is built from TRBV6-6 and TRBJ2-2, with 10 positions matching TRBD1. The germline V gene has CDR1 MNHNY and CDR2 SVGAGI (reference sequence). The CDR3 loop spans 15 amino acids. The V and J ends lost 4 bases and 7 bases, in that order; junction bases with no gene match: 6. The CDR3 sequence: CASSLTGGRSGELFF. CDR3 in DNA: TGTGCCAGCAGTTTGACAGGGGGCAGGAGCGGGGAGCTGTTTTTT.

This clone showed up just once. The CDR3 DNA follows: TGTGCCAGCAGTTTAACTACAGTGAACACTGAAGCTTTCTTT. It codes for CASSLTTVNTEAFF. The chain joins TRBV28 to TRBJ1-1; no reliable D call. Trimming removed 2 bases at V and 0 bases at J, with 7 bases between. Looked up from germline, CDR1 is MDHEN and CDR2 is SYDVKM. The CDR3 length is 14 residues.

This chain uses TRBV29-1 with TRBJ2-1; D is perhaps TRBD1 (6 bases). This CDR3 spans 13 amino acids. Germline CDR1 SQVTM, CDR2 ANQGSEA. The germline V and J ends were trimmed by 2 bases and 8 bases, with 13 bases remaining between them. In DNA, the CDR3 is TGCAGCGTTGAATATTTGGGGGCACATGAGCAGTTCTTC. This gives the protein CSVEYLGAHEQFF.

J is TRBJ2-1 and V is TRBV21-1; the table assigns TRBD2, which was not confirmed against the DNA. TRBV21-1 is labeled a pseudogene. CDR3 size: 15 residues. The CDR3 coding sequence is TGTGCCAGCAGCAAGGAGGGTCTCTCCTACAATGAGCAGTTCTTC. Encoded protein: CASSKEGLSYNEQFF.

The J gene is TRBJ1-1, the V gene TRBV10-3; D gene uncertain. The CDR3 extends over 15 amino acids. V dropped 8 bases and J dropped 5 bases, with 21 bases sitting between them. Per germline, CDR1 ENHRY and CDR2 SYGVKD. The CDR3 loop reads CAILDPFSPWTEAFF. CDR3 nucleotides: TGTGCCATCCTGGACCCTTTCTCGCCGTGGACTGAAGCTTTCTTT.

The rearrangement joins TRBV18 to TRBJ2-7, with D perhaps matching TRBD1 (7 bases). Trimming took 2 bases from V and 1 from J, leaving 18 bases between them. The V gene's germline CDR1 is KGHSH and CDR2 LQKENI. The CDR3 has 17 amino acids. Written as DNA, the CDR3 is TGTGCCAGCTCACCAAGGGCTGGCAGGGGGGAATCCTACGAGCAGTACTTC. It specifies CASSPRAGRGESYEQYF.

The chain recombines TRBV7-2 with TRBJ1-5, with D possibly matching TRBD1 (5 bases). Germline CDR1 is SGHTA and CDR2 is FQGNSA. Trimming shortened V by 5 bases and J by 2 bases, and 10 bases separated the two germline ends. This CDR3 is built from 14 residues. CDR3 DNA: TGTGCCAGCAGCCTCGACAGCCGCAATCAGCCCCAGCATTTT. Translation: CASSLDSRNQPQHF.

The chain employs TRBV5-4 and TRBJ2-2; D is ambiguous. The V and J ends lost 6 bases and 7 bases respectively, with 10 bases between them. The CDR3 consists of 12 residues. The germline CDR1 and CDR2 sequences are SGHNT and YYREEE (reference sequence). CDR3 amino acids: CASNPMGGELFF. In DNA form, the CDR3 reads TGTGCCAGCAACCCCATGGGCGGGGAGCTGTTTTTT.

The chain is built from TRBV13 and TRBJ1-1, with 7 nucleotides matching TRBD1. This CDR3 is 13 amino acids long. With 5 bases clipped from V and 5 bases from J, the junction kept 5 bases outside the gene matches. Germline V gene sequence: CDR1 PRHDT, CDR2 FYEKMQ (reference sequence). CDR3 protein: CASSDRVRTEAFF. The CDR3 coding sequence is TGTGCCAGCAGCGACAGGGTAAGAACTGAAGCTTTCTTT.

This clone has more than one count but fewer than ten. This chain uses TRBV28 with TRBJ2-1; 7 nucleotides agree with TRBD2. This CDR3 region has 12 residues. Germline assignment: CDR1 MDHEN and CDR2 SYDVKM. Trimming at V came to 6 bases and at J to 15 bases, leaving 11 bases not matched to a gene. The CDR3 is CASSRGSGDGFF. DNA for the CDR3: TGTGCCAGCAGCCGGGGGAGCGGGGATGGGTTCTTC.

CDR3 amino acids: CATRRQGGDQPQHF. Written as DNA, the CDR3 is TGTGCCACCCGCCGTCAGGGGGGGGATCAGCCCCAGCATTTT. The V and J genes are TRBV27 and TRBJ1-5, with 7 nucleotides matching TRBD1. The CDR3 length is 14 residues. Trimming removed 10 bases from V and 5 bases from J; junction bases left unmatched: 11. CDR1 is MNHEY, CDR2 SMNVEV, per germline (reference sequence).

V and J are TRBV7-9 and TRBJ2-7; a possible D gene is TRBD2 (6 bases). V lost 4 bases to trimming and J lost 3 bases, with 13 bases between them. CDR1 and CDR2 from the germline V gene are SEHNR and FQNEAQ (reference sequence). This CDR3 region has 14 residues. The CDR3 here is CASSSSLALYEQYF. CDR3 sequence (DNA): TGTGCCAGCAGCTCCTCTCTAGCGCTCTACGAGCAGTACTTC.

The genes are TRBV5-6 and TRBJ2-5; TRBD1 aligns across 10 bases. Per the germline V gene, CDR1 is SGHDT and CDR2 is YYEEEE. J was trimmed by 5 bases and V by 0 bases; bases with no gene match: 4. The CDR3 totals 15 residues. CDR3 protein: CASSLGQGAGETQYF. CDR3 nucleotides: TGTGCCAGCAGCTTGGGACAGGGGGCGGGGGAGACCCAGTACTTC.

The DNA of the CDR3 is TGTGCCAGCAGCTTAGGTAGGGAGGGTACGCAGTATTTT. Residues: CASSLGREGTQYF. The rearrangement links TRBV7-9 to TRBJ2-3; the match to TRBD2 covers 7 bases. V trimming: 1 base; J trimming: 8 bases; junction bases outside the gene matches: 3. The CDR3 is made up of 13 amino acids. Germline V gene data show CDR1 as SEHNR and CDR2 as FQNEAQ (reference sequence).